The following is a TCR beta chain sequence with its context. Its antigen is unidentified. The data were obtained in a study of T cells in Graves' hyperthyroidism and ophthalmopathy. Findings of the study overall: Ophthalmopathy could be told apart from stable hyperthyroidism with a 13 V-J model.

Amplified TCR beta CDR3 regions came from RNA transcripts. An initial round of RT-PCR targeting the TCR CDR3 relied on the HTBI primer set. Each CDR3 protein gets one entry after TCRdb re-called the multiplex PCR reads with MiXCR. The sample consists of about 580,000 distinct CDR3 sequences, about 15% of them appearing once. The CDR3 consists of 12 residues. The V end lost 7 bases, the J end lost 5 bases, and 11 bases lay between the germline ends. Germline-derived CDR1 and CDR2 are MDHEN and SYDVKM. Material for sequencing was blood. The chain combines TRBV28 with TRBJ2-5, with a tentative D call TRBD2 (6 bases). This sequence originates from a woman under 40 with Graves' hyperthyroidism that later progressed to Graves' ophthalmopathy. The CDR3 reads CASKLGGETQYF. The CDR3 DNA is TGTGCCAGCAAGCTTGGGGGGGAGACCCAGTACTTC.